Each of the 19 T cell receptor beta chains below was sequenced from the same sample in a study of T cell repertoires in cytomegalovirus infection (dated by TCRdb to the late 2010s). The reads were generated on an Illumina HiSeq 1500. In-frame beta chains were kept once TCRdb had trimmed the public reads at Q25 with fastp and called clones with MiXCR. All rows with the same CDR3 protein become a single entry with the most common DNA and genes. This sample holds approximately 500,000 distinct CDR3 sequences; over 9% were observed only once. More than 8.5% of the sample is held by the ten biggest clonotypes. Material: PBMCs. Source of these receptors: a human donor in good health (CMV status not recorded). Some clones in this sample may be carry-over from other donors' samples.

Regarding this clonotype: A much larger clone is a single base away; this may be a read error. The chain links TRBV3-1 to TRBJ2-1, with 11 bases lining up with TRBD2. The germline V gene has CDR1 LGHDT and CDR2 YNNKEL (reference sequence). There are 19 residues in the CDR3. The CDR3 sequence is CASSQAVFIGTSGWNGQFF. The CDR3 coding sequence is TGTGCCAGCAGCCAAGCCGTTTTCATCGGGACTAGCGGTTGGAATGGGCAGTTCTTC.

This clonotype was picked up many times. The chain couples TRBV20-1 to TRBJ2-2, with 10 bases matching TRBD2. After removal of 0 bases from V and 4 bases from J, the junction contained 14 bases not matched to a gene. This CDR3 region has 19 residues. In germline, CDR1 is DFQATT, CDR2 SNEGSKA (reference sequence). The CDR3 DNA reads as TGCAGTGCTAGAGAGGCTAGCGGGGGCCCCGCAGGCGGCACCGGGGAGCTGTTTTTT. Translating it yields CSAREASGGPAGGTGELFF.

Many counts were recorded for this clonotype. In DNA form, the CDR3 reads TGCAGTGCCAGACTAGCGGGGCGCCACACAGATACGCAGTATTTT. Translation: CSARLAGRHTDTQYF. The V gene is TRBV20-1, the J gene TRBJ2-3, with TRBD2 identical over 11 bases. V dropped 6 bases and J dropped 2; count of bases not matched to a gene: 7. This CDR3 has 15 amino acids. Germline-derived CDR1 and CDR2 are DFQATT and SNEGSKA (reference sequence).

This clonotype was recorded at least ten times. The rearrangement joins TRBV19 to TRBJ2-4; either TRBD1 or TRBD2 may fit D (5 bases each). Germline V CDR1 and CDR2: LNHDA, SQIVND (reference sequence). This CDR3 is 15 amino acids long. Trimming removed 7 bases from V and 8 bases from J, with 21 bases in between. This CDR3 is CASNPPGQGRDIQYF. The CDR3 DNA is TGTGCCAGTAATCCCCCGGGGCAGGGCAGAGACATTCAGTACTTC.

This clonotype has only a few counts. CDR3 loop: CASSLSGQIKGYTF. The CDR3 DNA reads TGTGCCAGCAGTTTATCGGGACAGATAAAGGGCTACACCTTC. The rearrangement joins TRBV27 to TRBJ1-2, with TRBD1 matching over 7 bases. The CDR3 has 14 amino acids. CDR1 and CDR2 (germline): MNHEY, SMNVEV (reference sequence). V lost 0 bases, J lost 8 bases, and 6 bases stayed unmatched.

The sample holds many counts of this clonotype. The rearrangement uses TRBV6-1 and TRBJ2-3; the match to TRBD2 covers 7 bases. Trimming at V came to 7 bases and at J to 2 bases, leaving 6 bases not matched to a gene. Per germline, CDR1 MNHNS and CDR2 SASEGT. The CDR3 is 14 residues long. This chain's CDR3 is CASKGLGPTDTQYF. CDR3 nucleotides: TGTGCCAGCAAAGGACTAGGCCCCACAGATACGCAGTATTTT.

The gene calls are TRBV30 and TRBJ2-5, with 8 bases that match TRBD2. Per the germline V gene, CDR1 is GTSNPN and CDR2 is SVGIG (reference sequence). With 1 base clipped from V and 5 bases from J, the junction kept 9 bases outside the gene matches. CDR3 length equals 15 residues. The CDR3 reads CAWSGNSGRGETQYF. The CDR3 nucleotides read TGTGCCTGGAGTGGGAACAGCGGGAGAGGGGAGACCCAGTACTTC.

This chain links TRBV20-1 with TRBJ2-4; 9 bases line up with TRBD2. Trimming took 3 bases from V and 0 from J; bases not matched to a gene: 9. Looked up from germline, CDR1 is DFQATT and CDR2 is SNEGSKA (reference sequence). This CDR3 spans 17 amino acids. Here the CDR3 reads CSASLASGTLAKNIQYF. Here the CDR3 DNA reads TGCAGTGCTAGTTTAGCTAGCGGGACCCTAGCCAAAAACATTCAGTACTTC.

This rearrangement joins TRBV5-8 to TRBJ1-4; TRBD1 might be the D (5 bases). Germline assignment: CDR1 SGHTS and CDR2 YDEGEE. CDR3 length: 17 residues. V was clipped by 0 bases and J by 2 bases, with 14 bases between them. The DNA of the CDR3 is TGTGCCAGCAGCTTGGAGATGGGGGTCGTCACTAATGAAAAACTGTTTTTT. Residues: CASSLEMGVVTNEKLFF.

In its sample, this clonotype was seen many times. The rearrangement uses TRBV6-1 and TRBJ2-3; the D is unclear. The CDR3 consists of 13 residues. The V gene lost 7 bases and the J gene lost 4 bases, with 12 bases spanning the gap. CDR1 and CDR2 (germline): MNHNS, SASEGT. The CDR3 nucleotides are TGTGCCAGCACCGAAAGTCCCCCAGATACGCAGTATTTT. Protein product: CASTESPPDTQYF.

A few counts support this clonotype. The chain employs TRBV5-6 and TRBJ2-2; D perhaps matches TRBD2 (6 bases). V lost 1 base and J lost 6, with 13 bases in between. The CDR3 runs 15 residues. Germline assignment: CDR1 SGHDT and CDR2 YYEEEE. In DNA, the CDR3 is TGTGCCAGCAGCTTGACGGGAGTAAACGCCGGGGAGCTGTTTTTT. It yields the protein CASSLTGVNAGELFF.

This clonotype was seen repeatedly, ten times or more. The rearrangement links TRBV6-1 to TRBJ1-1, with D possibly matching TRBD1 (6 bases). The germline V gene encodes CDR1 MNHNS and CDR2 SASEGT. There are 15 residues in the CDR3. V was clipped by 8 bases and J by 1 base, with 17 bases between them. The chain's CDR3 is CASVPGARANTEAFF. As DNA, the CDR3 is TGTGCCAGCGTCCCAGGGGCGCGGGCGAACACTGAAGCTTTCTTT.

This clonotype was seen many times. The chain uses TRBV6-2 or TRBV6-3 and TRBJ1-1, with D possibly matching TRBD1 (6 bases). The CDR3 totals 17 residues. CDR1 MNHEY and CDR2 SVGEGT come from the germline V gene. Trimming took off 6 bases at V and 3 bases at J, with 23 bases between the two ends. The CDR3 DNA sequence: TGTGCCAGCAGGGAACAGGGTAGGGGTTCGGTGGACACTGAAGCTTTCTTT. It yields the protein CASREQGRGSVDTEAFF.

V usage is TRBV4-2 and J usage is TRBJ1-1; 8 positions match TRBD1. The CDR3 loop spans 18 amino acids. The V gene end was trimmed by 0 bases and the J gene end by 6 bases; junction bases not matched to a gene: 15. CDR1 is LGHNA, CDR2 YNFKEQ, per germline. The CDR3 DNA sequence: TGTGCCAGCAGCCAAGAGGAGGACAGGGTAGGGTGGAGGGCTGAAGCTTTCTTT. Translation gives CASSQEEDRVGWRAEAFF.

CDR3 region: CSVRWSYNEQFF. Written as DNA, the CDR3 is TGCAGCGTGCGGTGGTCCTACAATGAGCAGTTCTTC. The J gene is TRBJ2-1, the V gene TRBV29-1; no clear D gene. The CDR3 extends over 12 amino acids. Germline lookup yields CDR1 SQVTM and CDR2 ANQGSEA. V lost 6 bases and J 1 base, leaving 7 bases between the germline ends.

This clonotype was counted a few times. The rearrangement joins TRBV20-1 to TRBJ1-5; 9 nucleotides match TRBD1. Germline CDR1 DFQATT, CDR2 SNEGSKA (reference sequence). CDR3 length: 18 residues. With 6 bases clipped from V and 0 bases from J, the junction kept 15 bases outside the gene matches. The CDR3 is CSARAGGTGFYSNQPQHF. CDR3 nucleotide sequence: TGCAGTGCCCGAGCCGGGGGGACAGGGTTCTATAGCAATCAGCCCCAGCATTTT.

The rearrangement links TRBV5-6 to TRBJ1-6, with TRBD1 matching over 8 bases. Losses at the gene ends were 6 bases for V and 6 bases for J; bases not matched to a gene: 5. The germline V gene has CDR1 SGHDT and CDR2 YYEEEE. The CDR3 sequence is 14 residues long. The CDR3 protein is CASTRTGPNSPLHF. The DNA of the CDR3 is TGTGCCAGCACCCGGACAGGGCCTAATTCACCCCTCCACTTT. Supplemented by reference TRBV5-6 and TRBJ1-6, the full variable domain reads DAGVTQSPTHLIKTRGQQVTLRCSPKSGHDTVSWYQQALGQGPQFIFQYYEEEERQRGNFPDRFSGHQFPNYSSELNVNALLLGDSALYLCASTRTGPNSPLHFGNGTRLTVT.

This clonotype appeared a few times. J is TRBJ1-4 and V is TRBV28; no clear D. The CDR3 consists of 21 residues. V lost 3 bases, J lost 8 bases, and 34 bases lay in between. Germline CDR1 reads MDHEN; CDR2 reads SYDVKM. The CDR3 loop is CASSLRHSLYRSGFGNEKLFF. In DNA, the CDR3 is TGTGCCAGCAGTTTGAGACATTCTCTTTATCGGTCGGGCTTCGGTAACGAAAAACTGTTTTTT. Complete variable domain (other parts from reference TRBV28 and TRBJ1-4): DVKVTQSSRYLVKRTGEKVFLECVQDMDHENMFWYRQDPGLGLRLIYFSYDVKMKEKGDIPEGYSVSREKKERFSLILESASTNQTSMYLCASSLRHSLYRSGFGNEKLFFGSGTQLSVL.

This clonotype was counted between two and nine times. The chain employs TRBV7-9 and TRBJ1-5; D may be TRBD1 (6 bases). Looked up from germline, CDR1 is SEHNR and CDR2 is FQNEAQ (reference sequence). Trimming removed 5 bases at V and 6 bases at J, with 14 bases between. CDR3 length: 14 amino acids. This CDR3 is CASSEGGMPQPQHF. CDR3 DNA sequence: TGTGCCAGCAGCGAAGGGGGGATGCCTCAGCCCCAGCATTTT.